Following are 24 T cell receptor beta chains from one sample sequenced in a study of cytomegalovirus exposure and HLA in healthy donors. Only in-frame clones appear in the TCRdb table, and some are missing; sequencing was by immunoSEQ multiplex PCR. Found here are some 130,000 clones, roughly 79% of them singletons; the top ten hold approximately 30%. The sample consisted of PBMCs. The source is a man aged 25-45 years in good health and CMV-seropositive.

The rearrangement joins TRBV18 to TRBJ2-2; tentative D call: TRBD2 (5 bases). V gave up 3 bases and J gave up 0 bases, with 11 bases separating them. CDR3 length: 16 residues. Germline V gene lookup returns CDR1 KGHSH and CDR2 LQKENI. In DNA, the CDR3 is TGTGCCAGCTCACCTCAAGAGCGGACGAACACCGGGGAGCTGTTTTTT. Its translation: CASSPQERTNTGELFF.

This chain connects TRBV27 to TRBJ2-1, with 9 bases fitting TRBD1. V dropped 3 bases and J dropped 6; count of bases not matched to a gene: 9. CDR3 length: 16 residues. Germline V lookup: CDR1 MNHEY, CDR2 SMNVEV (reference sequence). The DNA of the CDR3 is TGTGCCAGCAGTTTGCCGGACAGGGGAGTAGCCAATGAGCAGTTCTTC. Translation: CASSLPDRGVANEQFF.

The chain recombines TRBV10-3 with TRBJ1-2; D is possibly TRBD1 (6 bases). The ends were cut back, 10 bases at V and 0 bases at J, with 15 bases in the middle. This CDR3 region has 14 residues. The V gene's germline CDR1 is ENHRY and CDR2 SYGVKD. The CDR3: CASTNREANYGYTF. As DNA, the CDR3 is TGTGCCAGCACAAACAGGGAAGCTAACTATGGCTACACCTTC.

This clone was detected a few times. J is TRBJ2-7 and V is TRBV21-1; TRBD1 is the table's D call and was not checked against the DNA. TRBV21-1 is a known pseudogene. The CDR3 totals 17 residues. DNA of the CDR3: TGTGCCAGCAGCAAGAGAGGGACAGCTCCCGACCTGGACGAGCAGTACTTC. This translates into CASSKRGTAPDLDEQYF.

The rearrangement uses TRBV5-1 and TRBJ2-3; 8 bases agree with TRBD2. J gave up 1 base and V 8 bases, and 6 bases lay outside the gene matches. Germline CDR1 reads SGHRS; CDR2 reads YFSETQ. This CDR3 spans 14 amino acids. The CDR3 nucleotides are TGCGCCAGTCGGGGGGGGATGGGCACAGATACGCAGTATTTT. This encodes CASRGGMGTDTQYF.

The genes are TRBV15 and TRBJ2-7, with 11 nucleotides matching TRBD2. The V and J ends lost 4 bases and 3 bases, in that order; junction bases with no gene match: 5. CDR3 length equals 15 residues. Germline CDR1 reads LNHNV; CDR2 reads YYDKDF (reference sequence). CDR3 bases: TGTGCCACCAGCATTACCGGGACTAGCGGCTACGAGCAGTACTTC. This encodes CATSITGTSGYEQYF.

The count of this clone is one. The rearrangement links TRBV13 to TRBJ1-1; possibly TRBD1 for D (6 bases). The V and J ends lost 2 bases and 5 bases respectively, with 12 bases between them. Germline V CDR1 and CDR2: PRHDT, FYEKMQ (reference sequence). The CDR3 covers 14 residues. In nucleotides, the CDR3 is TGTGCCAGCAGCTTAACTATAGGGGGAACTGAAGCTTTCTTT. Its protein product is CASSLTIGGTEAFF.

Details on this clone: One end of the junction fails to match germline, which may point to a read error. The rearrangement links TRBV7-6 to TRBJ2-5; perhaps TRBD1 as D (7 bases). CDR1 and CDR2 from the germline V gene are SGHVS and FNYEAQ. The CDR3 totals 14 residues. CDR3 DNA sequence: TGTGCTAGCAGCCTCAGGGGGAGGCAAGAGACCCAGTACTTC. It yields the protein CASSLRGRQETQYF.

This chain links TRBV7-3 with TRBJ2-1; weak D call: TRBD2 (6 bases). Germline V CDR1 and CDR2: SGHTA, FQGTGA. Trimming removed 0 bases at V and 2 bases at J, with 11 bases between. The length of the CDR3 is 16 residues. The CDR3: CASSLTSSSAYNEQFF. Written as DNA, the CDR3 is TGTGCCAGCAGCTTAACGTCGTCTAGCGCCTACAATGAGCAGTTCTTC.

A few counts support this clone. CDR3 loop: CALLAGGYRETQYF. DNA for the CDR3: TGTGCCTTACTAGCGGGAGGGTATCGTGAGACCCAGTACTTC. The V call is TRBV30, the J call TRBJ2-5; 13 bases map to TRBD2. CDR1 is GTSNPN and CDR2 is SVGIG in the germline V gene (reference sequence). The CDR3 spans 14 residues. Germline trimming cut 7 bases from V and 5 bases from J; bases unmatched to any gene: 7.

This clone was detected once. The chain carries TRBV10-3 and TRBJ2-2; the match to TRBD2 covers 7 bases. Germline V lookup: CDR1 ENHRY, CDR2 SYGVKD. CDR3 length: 14 amino acids. Unmatched junction bases numbered 5, after V lost 5 bases and J lost 5 bases. The DNA of the CDR3 is TGTGCCATCAGTCAAATCGGGGGGACCGGGGAGCTGTTTTTT. Amino acid sequence: CAISQIGGTGELFF.

This clone has a handful of counts. The chain recombines TRBV7-3 with TRBJ2-5; weak D call: TRBD2 (5 bases). Germline CDR1 is SGHTA and CDR2 is FQGTGA. Trimming pared 4 bases from V and 5 bases from J, leaving 11 bases between. The CDR3 has 13 amino acids. DNA of the CDR3: TGTGCCAGCAGCTATACTAGTGAGGAGACCCAGTACTTC. It specifies CASSYTSEETQYF.

The CDR3 reads CASSQEAQRGGYTF. CDR3 bases: TGTGCCAGCAGCCAAGAAGCTCAGCGAGGAGGCTACACCTTC. The V call is TRBV5-4, the J call TRBJ1-2; D not certain. CDR1 is SGHNT and CDR2 is YYREEE in the germline V gene (reference sequence). V was clipped by 4 bases and J by 8 bases, with 18 bases between them. The CDR3 runs to 14 residues.

The gene calls are TRBV14 and TRBJ2-4; maybe TRBD1 (5 bases). The CDR3 totals 18 residues. Germline V gives CDR1 SGHDN, CDR2 FVKESK. The V gene lost 1 base and the J gene lost 0 bases, with 16 bases spanning the gap. The CDR3 DNA reads as TGTGCCAGCAGCCAAGCGATAACAGGACCTCTAGCCAAAAACATTCAGTACTTC. This translates into CASSQAITGPLAKNIQYF.

The chain has TRBV25-1 and TRBJ1-1; D gene ambiguous. This CDR3 has 13 amino acids. The V gene's germline CDR1 is MGHDK and CDR2 SYGVNS. Deletions cut 6 bases from V and 2 bases from J, with 10 bases between. CDR3 protein: CASRMTGNTEAFF. In DNA form, the CDR3 reads TGTGCCAGCAGAATGACGGGTAACACTGAAGCTTTCTTT.

The sample holds a few counts of this clone. The V call is TRBV21-1, the J call TRBJ1-5; TRBD1, the D gene given by the table, was not confirmed from the DNA. TRBV21-1 is classified as a pseudogene. This CDR3 is built from 14 residues. The CDR3 bases are TGTGCCAGCAGCCGGGACAGTGCCAATCAGCCCCAGCATTTT. Its translation is CASSRDSANQPQHF.

The count of this clone is one. The rearrangement joins TRBV5-5 to TRBJ2-7; possible D gene TRBD1, 6 bases. Germline V CDR1 and CDR2: SGHKS, YYEKEE (reference sequence). The CDR3 length is 14 residues. Deletions cut 1 base from V and 4 bases from J, with 12 bases between. The CDR3 bases are TGTGCCAGCAGCTTGTGGCAGGGGAATTACGAGCAGTACTTC. The encoded protein is CASSLWQGNYEQYF.

The genes are TRBV6-1 and TRBJ1-1; no firm D call. This CDR3 has 15 residues. Looked up from germline, CDR1 is MNHNS and CDR2 is SASEGT. Trimming took off 2 bases at V and 5 bases at J, with 15 bases between the two ends. DNA of the CDR3: TGTGCCAGCAGTGAATCTCGGGGAATGGGGACTGAAGCTTTCTTT. Amino acids: CASSESRGMGTEAFF.

CDR3 sequence reads: CASSLPGRERYEQYF. DNA for the CDR3: TGTGCCAGCAGCCTTCCTGGGCGGGAGCGGTACGAGCAGTACTTC. V gene TRBV14 combines with J gene TRBJ2-7, with 7 bases matching TRBD2. The CDR3 has 15 residues. The junction had 10 bases not matched to a gene; V was cut back by 4 bases and J by 4 bases. CDR1 and CDR2 (germline): SGHDN, FVKESK.

The rearrangement uses TRBV7-9 and TRBJ2-5; 11 positions agree with TRBD1. Trimming cost V 1 base and J 5 bases; bases outside gene matches: 3. Germline V gene sequence: CDR1 SEHNR, CDR2 FQNEAQ (reference sequence). The CDR3 covers 15 residues. The CDR3, as DNA: TGTGCCAGCAGCTTAGGGACAGGGGGCGGCGAGACCCAGTACTTC. Translating it yields CASSLGTGGGETQYF. Full variable domain (rest looked up from reference TRBV7-9 and TRBJ2-5): DTGVSQNPRHKITKRGQNVTFRCDPISEHNRLYWYRQTLGQGPEFLTYFQNEAQLEKSRLLSDRFSAERPKGSFSTLEIQRTEQGDSAMYLCASSLGTGGGETQYFGPGTRLLVL.

This clone is labeled as medium-sized. The chain carries TRBV5-1 and TRBJ2-2; 8 positions agree with TRBD1. The CDR3 is 15 amino acids. Germline CDR1 is SGHRS and CDR2 is YFSETQ. With V trimmed by 3 bases and J by 0 bases, 1 base remained unmatched. This CDR3 reads CASSSTGANTGELFF. CDR3 DNA: TGCGCCAGCAGCTCGACAGGGGCGAACACCGGGGAGCTGTTTTTT.

V gene TRBV7-7 combines with J gene TRBJ2-7; 10 positions match TRBD2. The CDR3 is made up of 15 amino acids. Trimming at V came to 5 bases and at J to 0 bases, leaving 4 bases not matched to a gene. Germline V gene lookup returns CDR1 SSHAT and CDR2 FNYEAQ (reference sequence). CDR3 in amino acids: CASSLLAGSSYEQYF. The CDR3 DNA reads as TGTGCCAGCAGCCTACTAGCGGGGAGCTCCTACGAGCAGTACTTC.

The chain carries TRBV4-3 and TRBJ2-5; no reliable D call. V shed 1 base and J shed 7 bases, with 13 bases lying between them. CDR3 size: 14 residues. The germline V gene has CDR1 LGHNA and CDR2 YSLEER. This CDR3 reads CASSQGISSATQYF. CDR3 in DNA: TGCGCCAGCAGCCAAGGGATTAGCTCAGCGACCCAGTACTTC.

The chain has TRBV7-2 and TRBJ2-3; 9 bases are a match to TRBD1. The ends lost 5 bases at V and 4 bases at J; junction bases unmatched: 4. Looked up from germline, CDR1 is SGHTA and CDR2 is FQGNSA. The CDR3 is made up of 14 amino acids. CDR3 coding DNA: TGTGCCAGCAGCCCTACAGGGGGCTCAGATACGCAGTATTTT. Translating it yields CASSPTGGSDTQYF.